This T cell receptor (beta chain) was retrieved from a study of blood T cell repertoires in COVID-19. The CDR3 spans 21 residues. Trimming removed 0 bases from V and 3 bases from J, with 24 bases in between. Per the germline V gene, CDR1 is LGHDT and CDR2 is YNNKEL (reference sequence). Clones were read by immunoSEQ multiplex PCR, and TCRdb kept only the in-frame ones, dropping some. The sample lists approximately 150,000 clones, roughly 93% seen once, with roughly 5.3% in the top ten. The source material was peripheral blood. J is TRBJ1-6 and V is TRBV3-1 (or the pseudogene TRBV3-2); maybe TRBD1 (6 bases). This clonotype originated in a young man with COVID-19, enrolled during active disease. CDR3 residues: CASSQDLPKSQGRVYNSPLHF. The CDR3, as DNA: TGTGCCAGCAGCCAAGATCTCCCCAAGTCACAGGGCCGAGTCTATAATTCACCCCTCCACTTT.